The 9 T cell receptor beta chains below all came from one sample that was sequenced in a study of CD8+ T cells in alopecia areata. Sequencing relied on a cDNA template that was reverse transcribed from extracted RNA. Sequencing was performed with immunoSEQ multiplex PCR; in TCRdb, only in-frame clones are kept and a portion is missing. The sample has approximately 140,000 clones, more than 85% seen once. Regarding treatment: oral pan-JAK inhibitor, 5-10 mg twice daily. Sequenced here: CD8+ T cells sorted from blood, sampled at week 4, from a patient treated with tofacitinib. These receptors were collected from a human donor with alopecia areata.

V and J are TRBV29-1 and TRBJ2-7, with a tentative D call TRBD1 (6 bases). Trimming took 0 bases from V and 4 from J, leaving 10 bases between them. This CDR3 has 13 residues. Germline V gives CDR1 SQVTM, CDR2 ANQGSEA. The CDR3 loop is CSVEDGRGYEQYF. CDR3 DNA sequence: TGCAGCGTTGAAGATGGCAGGGGATACGAGCAGTACTTC.

The CDR3 DNA reads as TGCAGTGCTATGGAGGACTTGACGGAGTATTTT. Its protein is CSAMEDLTEYF. The rearrangement joins TRBV20-1 to TRBJ2-3; possibly TRBD2 for D (5 bases). This CDR3 has 11 residues. The germline V gene encodes CDR1 DFQATT and CDR2 SNEGSKA (reference sequence). V dropped 4 bases and J dropped 13 bases, with 15 bases sitting between them.

This chain connects TRBV6-5 to TRBJ2-1, with a possible D match to TRBD2 (6 bases). Trimming pared 2 bases from V and 4 bases from J, leaving 12 bases between. The CDR3 loop spans 15 amino acids. CDR1 is MNHEY, CDR2 SVGAGI, per germline. The CDR3 sequence: CASSYTGTAYNEQFF. The CDR3 region has the DNA TGTGCCAGCAGTTACACCGGGACTGCTTACAATGAGCAGTTCTTC.

The rearrangement uses TRBV30 and TRBJ2-1; TRBD1 matches 10 bases. Losses at the gene ends were 0 bases for V and 8 bases for J; bases not matched to a gene: 4. There are 14 residues in the CDR3. Per the germline V gene, CDR1 is GTSNPN and CDR2 is SVGIG (reference sequence). The CDR3 spells CAWSVGTGVDEQFF. The CDR3 DNA reads as TGTGCCTGGAGTGTAGGGACAGGGGTCGATGAGCAGTTCTTC.

The rearrangement joins TRBV30 to TRBJ2-2, with D uncertain. The CDR3 is 12 residues long. With 3 bases removed from V and 7 bases from J, the gap between germline ends came to 9 bases. CDR1 and CDR2 (germline): GTSNPN, SVGIG (reference sequence). The CDR3 region has the DNA TGTGCCTGGAGGGTTTGGAACGGGGAGCTGTTTTTT. Translation gives CAWRVWNGELFF.

V gene TRBV18 combines with J gene TRBJ1-2; possible D gene TRBD1, 5 bases. V lost 0 bases and J lost 1, with 12 bases in between. This CDR3 spans 16 amino acids. Germline V gives CDR1 KGHSH, CDR2 LQKENI. The CDR3 sequence is CASSPPDTEINYGYTF. The CDR3 DNA is TGTGCCAGCTCACCACCGGACACCGAAATTAACTATGGCTACACCTTC.

The chain joins TRBV18 to TRBJ2-2; D remains ambiguous. V was cut by 4 bases and J by 0 bases, with 18 bases left in between. In germline, CDR1 is KGHSH, CDR2 LQKENI. The CDR3 has 18 amino acids. The CDR3: CASSLTLGISTNTGELFF. The CDR3 DNA reads TGTGCCAGCTCACTAACCCTGGGGATTTCGACGAACACCGGGGAGCTGTTTTTT.

The chain links TRBV27 to TRBJ1-5; 7 bases are a match to TRBD1. From germline, CDR1 is MNHEY and CDR2 SMNVEV (reference sequence). The CDR3 has 12 amino acids. Germline trimming cut 8 bases from V and 4 bases from J; bases unmatched to any gene: 2. The CDR3 loop is CASGTENQPQHF. CDR3 sequence (DNA): TGTGCCAGCGGGACAGAGAATCAGCCCCAGCATTTT.

The chain couples TRBV6-6 to TRBJ1-2; D is unclear. Trimming left V 7 bases short and J 3 bases short, with 21 bases between. CDR1 MNHNY and CDR2 SVGAGI come from the germline V gene (reference sequence). The CDR3 covers 16 residues. CDR3 DNA sequence: TGTGCCAGCACCAAAGGGCGGGGTGCCACTCACTATGGCTACACCTTC. It is translated as CASTKGRGATHYGYTF.